Listed below are T cell receptor beta chains from one sample, sequenced in a study of monozygotic twins with cystic fibrosis. The data were produced by immunoSEQ multiplex PCR, yet TCRdb's version contains in-frame clones alone and is incomplete. The sample carries approximately 24,000 clones, 95% to 98% recorded once. The source material was blood. The receptors originated from a girl aged 2-10 years with cystic fibrosis. Both conserved end residues are part of each CDR3. The D gene is left open where the match is weak.

v_gene: TRBV6-6; d_gene: .; j_gene: TRBJ2-7; CDR3nt: TGTGCCAGCAGTTGGGGGGCGGGAGATTCCTACGAGCAGTACTTC; CDR3aa: CASSWGAGDSYEQYF
v_gene: TRBV5-4; d_gene: TRBD2; j_gene: TRBJ2-5; CDR3nt: TGTGCCAGCAGTTGGGGACTAGCGGAAGAGACCCAGTACTTC; CDR3aa: CASSWGLAEETQYF
v_gene: TRBV2; d_gene: TRBD2; j_gene: TRBJ2-1; CDR3nt: TGTGCCAGCCTTAGCGGGAGAGTATCCTACAATGAGCAGTTCTTC; CDR3aa: CASLSGRVSYNEQFF
v_gene: TRBV5-1; d_gene: TRBD1; j_gene: TRBJ1-4; CDR3nt: TGCGCCAGCAGACATAATCCGGGACAGGGTGATGAAAAACTGTTTTTT; CDR3aa: CASRHNPGQGDEKLFF
v_gene: TRBV27; d_gene: .; j_gene: TRBJ1-2; CDR3nt: TGTGCCAGCAGTTTATTCGGGGTGGGGTATGGCTACACCTTC; CDR3aa: CASSLFGVGYGYTF
v_gene: TRBV7-9; d_gene: .; j_gene: TRBJ2-4; CDR3nt: TGTGCCAGCAGCCCGGACATTCAGTACTTC; CDR3aa: CASSPDIQYF
v_gene: TRBV4-2; d_gene: TRBD2; j_gene: TRBJ2-1; CDR3nt: TGTGCCAGCAGCCAAGGGACTAGCGGATACAATGAGCAGTTCTTC; CDR3aa: CASSQGTSGYNEQFF
v_gene: TRBV30; d_gene: .; j_gene: TRBJ1-2; CDR3nt: TGTGCCTGGAGTGAGTTTGTGGGAACTGGCTACACCTTC; CDR3aa: CAWSEFVGTGYTF
v_gene: TRBV18; d_gene: TRBD1; j_gene: TRBJ1-5; CDR3nt: TGTGCCAGCTCACCCTTCCGGGACAGGGGAGCTCAGCCCCAGCATTTT; CDR3aa: CASSPFRDRGAQPQHF
v_gene: TRBV10-1; d_gene: .; j_gene: TRBJ2-7; CDR3nt: TGCGCCAGCAGCAAACTCCCTGGGGACGAGCAGTACTTC; CDR3aa: CASSKLPGDEQYF
v_gene: TRBV5-4; d_gene: TRBD1; j_gene: TRBJ1-1; CDR3nt: TGTGCCAGCAGCCTCGACAGGGGGCCGACTGAAGCTTTCTTT; CDR3aa: CASSLDRGPTEAFF
v_gene: TRBV25-1; d_gene: TRBD1; j_gene: TRBJ2-7; CDR3nt: TGTGCCAGCAGTGACCGGGACAGGGTGGCCTACGAGCAGTACTTC; CDR3aa: CASSDRDRVAYEQYF
v_gene: TRBV14; d_gene: .; j_gene: TRBJ2-7; CDR3nt: TGTGCCAGCAGCCAAAATTGGGGCAGGCAGCGCGACGAGCAGTACTTC; CDR3aa: CASSQNWGRQRDEQYF
v_gene: TRBV19; d_gene: .; j_gene: TRBJ1-3; CDR3nt: TGTGCCAGTAGTATGGTCGGGGGGATAGGAAACACCATATATTTT; CDR3aa: CASSMVGGIGNTIYF
v_gene: TRBV18; d_gene: .; j_gene: TRBJ1-5; CDR3nt: TGTGCCAGCTCACCGCTCCAGAGTAATCAGCCCCAGCATTTT; CDR3aa: CASSPLQSNQPQHF
v_gene: TRBV7-8; d_gene: TRBD2; j_gene: TRBJ2-5; CDR3nt: TGTGCCAGCACCACTATTCCCATGACCCGGGGGGGACAAGAGACCCAGTACTTC; CDR3aa: CASTTIPMTRGGQETQYF
v_gene: TRBV28; d_gene: .; j_gene: TRBJ2-2; CDR3nt: TGTGCCAGCAGACCCCTTACGCGACAGGCGCACGGGGAGCTGTTTTTT; CDR3aa: CASRPLTRQAHGELFF
v_gene: TRBV30; d_gene: TRBD2; j_gene: TRBJ2-1; CDR3nt: TGTGCCTGGACTGCCGATCCCGGGACTAGCGGGAGACGTTCATTTAAGCAGTTCTTC; CDR3aa: CAWTADPGTSGRRSFKQFF